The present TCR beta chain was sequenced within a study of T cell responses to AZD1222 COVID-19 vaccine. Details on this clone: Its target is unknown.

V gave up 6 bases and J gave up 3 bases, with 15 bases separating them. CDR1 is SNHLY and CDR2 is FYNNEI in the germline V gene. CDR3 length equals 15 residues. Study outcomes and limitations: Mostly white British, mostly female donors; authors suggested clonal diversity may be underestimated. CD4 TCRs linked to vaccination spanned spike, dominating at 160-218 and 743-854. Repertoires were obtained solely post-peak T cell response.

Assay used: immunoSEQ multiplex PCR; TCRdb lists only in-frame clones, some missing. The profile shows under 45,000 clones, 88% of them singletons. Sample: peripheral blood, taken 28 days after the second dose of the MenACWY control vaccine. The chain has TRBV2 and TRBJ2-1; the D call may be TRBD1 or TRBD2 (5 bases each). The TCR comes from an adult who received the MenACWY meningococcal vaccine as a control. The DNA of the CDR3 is TGTGCCAGCAGAAAGACAGTCGAGGGCTACAATGAGCAGTTCTTC. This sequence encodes CASRKTVEGYNEQFF.